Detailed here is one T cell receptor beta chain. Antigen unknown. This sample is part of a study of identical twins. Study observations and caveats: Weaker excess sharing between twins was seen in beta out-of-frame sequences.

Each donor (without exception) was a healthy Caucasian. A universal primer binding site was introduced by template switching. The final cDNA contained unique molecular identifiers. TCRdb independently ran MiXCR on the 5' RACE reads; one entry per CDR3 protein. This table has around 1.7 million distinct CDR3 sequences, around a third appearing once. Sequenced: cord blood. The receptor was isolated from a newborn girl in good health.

The CDR3 DNA is TGTGCCAGCAGCAGGACTGCCCGTGGGGCTCTCCGAGAGACCCAGTACTTC. The encoded protein is CASSRTARGALRETQYF. V and J are TRBV2 and TRBJ2-5; D may correspond to TRBD1 or TRBD2 (5 bases each). CDR1 and CDR2 (germline): SNHLY, FYNNEI. The V and J ends lost 6 bases and 4 bases respectively, with 24 bases between them. The CDR3 covers 17 residues.